The TCR beta chain under discussion was sequenced for a study of breast tumors, draining lymph nodes, adjacent tissues. General study points: Tumor T cell lymph node origin was a supported hypothesis, not proven. Luminal-like breast cancer showed significantly greater tumor-nontumor repertoire similarity than basal-like breast cancer did. Tumors had less TCR diversity than lymph nodes, more than nontumor tissue.

Points on this clonotype: The antigen remains undetermined.

TCRdb re-analysed the multiplex PCR reads in MiXCR, keeping a single row per CDR3 protein. The repertoire holds roughly 70,000 distinct CDR3 sequences, about 40% seen once, with about 8.4% in the top ten. This CDR3 has 15 amino acids. Per germline, CDR1 SNHLY and CDR2 FYNNEI. Trimming removed 4 bases from V and 5 bases from J; junction bases left unmatched: 6. Material: breast tumor tissue. The chain carries TRBV2 and TRBJ2-5; 11 bases are a match to TRBD1. This receptor was obtained from a female donor with breast cancer. Some clones in this sample may be carry-over from other donors' samples. The CDR3 here is CASSASGTGGETQYF. The CDR3 bases are TGTGCCAGCAGTGCCTCCGGGACAGGGGGGGAGACCCAGTACTTC.